This T cell receptor (beta chain) came from a study of cytomegalovirus exposure and HLA in healthy donors. Background on the study: Most genotyped donors, around 86% of 350 to 500, had Caucasian-associated genetic ancestry.

This CDR3 spans 13 amino acids. V dropped 5 bases and J dropped 9 bases, with 16 bases sitting between them. Germline V gene data show CDR1 as SGHTA and CDR2 as FQGNSA. A word on this clone: The antigen is unknown.

Study-wide results and caveats: Whilst most TCR sequences proved rare, a subset of public TCRs occurred across many donors. The authors enumerated over 150 TCR beta chains as linked to cytomegalovirus. Versus the approximately 700-donor mean, an Asian-associated ancestry cluster reportedly showed fewer N-insertions in a later analysis.

The PCR was carried out with 60 Vbeta primers and 13 Jbeta primers. Some clones are missing from TCRdb's copy, which holds only in-frame ones; the method was immunoSEQ multiplex PCR. This sample yields 110,000 to 150,000 clones, of which 70% are seen a single time; about 1.5% belongs to the top ten. The receptor's source is a woman aged 30 to 39 in good health and CMV-seronegative. Sample: PBMCs. This chain connects TRBV7-2 to TRBJ1-1; D may be TRBD1 (5 bases). CDR3 sequence: CASSPSRDVKAFF. The DNA for the CDR3 is TGTGCCAGCAGCCCTTCCAGGGATGTAAAAGCTTTCTTT.